This T cell receptor (beta chain) was sequenced in a study of CXCR3-negative and CXCR3-positive naive CD8 T cells. General study findings and limits: In CXCR3-positive naive cells, the TRB CDR3s were more hydrophobic than in CXCR3-negative naive cells.

TRB cDNA libraries were made by UMI-labeled 5' RACE. TCRdb reprocessed the 5' RACE reads; each CDR3 protein has one entry and no DNA is given. The sample holds around 60,000 distinct CDR3 sequences. Concerning this clonotype itself: Its antigen remains unknown.

The CDR3 extends over 15 amino acids. Germline loops: CDR1 MRHNA, CDR2 SNTAGT. This rearrangement joins TRBV6-4 to TRBJ2-1. The clonotype comes from a human donor in good health. Some clones in this sample may be carry-over from other donors' samples. The specimen was naive CXCR3+ CD8+ T cells from blood. Noted subset: CD45RO-CCR7+CD27+CD95- naive CD8+ T cells expressing CXCR3 (TNR3+). The CDR3 region is CASSDSGVFYNEQFF.